The 7 T cell receptor beta chains below come from one sample, sequenced in a study of T cells in localized non-small cell lung cancer. Assay used: immunoSEQ multiplex PCR; TCRdb lists only in-frame clones, some missing. This sample has about 36,000 clones, with 87% found just once. Sequences were derived from peripheral blood, sampled before any cancer treatment. The receptors come from a woman aged 35 to 70 with stage I lung adenocarcinoma.

The chain has TRBV4-1 and TRBJ1-2, with TRBD1 identical over 12 bases. The CDR3 sequence is 15 residues long. Germline CDR1 MGHRA, CDR2 YSYEKL. Trimming removed 3 bases from V and 3 bases from J; junction bases left unmatched: 2. In DNA, the CDR3 is TGCGCCAGCAGCCAGGGACAGGGGGCTGACTATGGCTACACCTTC. As protein: CASSQGQGADYGYTF.

This rearrangement joins TRBV4-3 to TRBJ1-1, with 7 bases that match TRBD1. The germline V gene has CDR1 LGHNA and CDR2 YSLEER. This CDR3 comprises 14 residues. Unmatched junction bases numbered 6, after V lost 4 bases and J lost 4 bases. Here the CDR3 DNA reads TGCGCCAGCAGCCCACAGGGGTTTATCACTGAAGCTTTCTTT. As protein: CASSPQGFITEAFF.

Comment on this clone: One end of the junction does not line up with germline, which may come from a read error. The chain couples TRBV30 to TRBJ1-4; TRBD1 matches at 10 bases. In germline, CDR1 is GTSNPN, CDR2 SVGIG (reference sequence). This CDR3 is 10 amino acids long. The CDR3 DNA follows: TGTGCCTGGAGTGTACTGGGACAGGGGTTT. Residues: CAWSVLGQGF.

The sample holds a few counts of this clone. The chain couples TRBV21-1 to TRBJ2-7. TRBV21-1 is a listed pseudogene. CDR3 size: 15 residues. DNA for the CDR3: TGTGCCAGCATCCACGTGGTACCTCCCCAACCCGAGCAGTACTTC. This sequence encodes CASIHVVPPQPEQYF.

This clone was seen once. The genes are TRBV2 and TRBJ2-5; 10 bases map to TRBD2. With 8 bases clipped from V and 2 bases from J, the junction kept 11 bases outside the gene matches. Looked up from germline, CDR1 is SNHLY and CDR2 is FYNNEI. The CDR3 spans 16 residues. The CDR3 nucleotides are TGTGCCAGCTCCCGAGCGCTAGCGGGAGCTCAAGAGACCCAGTACTTC. Translation: CASSRALAGAQETQYF.

The count of this clone is one. The CDR3 loop is CASSYTDRGRYF. As DNA, the CDR3 is TGTGCCAGCAGCTACACGGACAGGGGAAGGTACTTC. The rearrangement links TRBV7-2 to TRBJ2-7, with TRBD1 matching 9 bases. The V gene end was trimmed by 4 bases and the J gene end by 12 bases; junction bases not matched to a gene: 7. CDR1 is SGHTA, CDR2 FQGNSA, per germline. The CDR3 is 12 residues long. The full variable domain, with the rest looked up from reference TRBV7-2 and TRBJ2-7, is GAGVSQSPSNKVTEKGKDVELRCDPISGHTALYWYRQSLGQGLEFLIYFQGNSAPDKSGLPSDRFSAERTGGSVSTLTIQRTQQEDSAVYLCASSYTDRGRYFGPGTRLTVT.

The chain is built from TRBV2 and TRBJ2-3, with TRBD2 matching over 10 bases. Germline V gives CDR1 SNHLY, CDR2 FYNNEI. The CDR3 length is 16 residues. V lost 4 bases, J lost 2 bases, and 6 bases stayed unmatched. The CDR3 loop reads CASSASGGATTDTQYF. Here the CDR3 DNA reads TGTGCCAGCAGTGCTAGCGGGGGCGCGACCACAGATACGCAGTATTTT.